The clone carrying this T cell receptor (beta chain) was counted a few times. Germline CDR1 SGHKS, CDR2 YYEKEE (reference sequence). V was clipped by 0 bases and J by 2 bases, with 16 bases between them. This CDR3 has 17 residues. TCRdb ran MiXCR on the RT-PCR reads and lists one entry per CDR3 protein. The sample lists fewer than 800,000 distinct CDR3 sequences, approximately 14% occurring once. The source is a female donor in good health, serving as a healthy control. This chain connects TRBV5-5 to TRBJ2-3; D is perhaps TRBD2 (6 bases). The sample taken for sequencing was memory CD4+ T cells from blood. CDR3 amino acids: CASSLVWLPGDTDTQYF. The CDR3 DNA reads TGTGCCAGCAGCTTGGTTTGGTTACCGGGAGACACAGATACGCAGTATTTT.